One and the same sample provided the 25 T cell receptor beta chains below, sequenced in a study of PD-1 blockade in classical Hodgkin lymphoma. Sequencing used immunoSEQ multiplex PCR; TCRdb keeps in-frame clones, though not all of them. The table shows more than 10,000 clones, with roughly 78% occurring only once. Exposure to brentuximab vedotin varied, and each patient had relapsed following autologous stem cell transplantation. The sample here was peripheral blood mononuclear cells (PBMCs), taken at baseline. The receptors come from a human donor with classical Hodgkin lymphoma.

This chain joins TRBV5-1 and TRBJ2-5; weak D call: TRBD1 (5 bases). The V gene lost 5 bases and the J gene lost 0 bases, with 14 bases spanning the gap. The CDR3 runs 15 residues. Germline assignment: CDR1 SGHRS and CDR2 YFSETQ. CDR3 in amino acids: CASSLSDSHQETQYF. CDR3 sequence (DNA): TGCGCCAGCAGTCTTTCTGACAGTCACCAAGAGACCCAGTACTTC.

The rearrangement joins TRBV15 to TRBJ2-7; 12 bases are shared with TRBD2. This CDR3 spans 18 amino acids. The germline gives CDR1 LNHNV, CDR2 YYDKDF (reference sequence). J gave up 3 bases and V 5 bases, and 14 bases lay outside the gene matches. The CDR3 loop is CATSVGTSGSVFVYEQYF. The CDR3 DNA is TGTGCCACCAGCGTTGGGACTAGCGGGTCGGTTTTCGTCTACGAGCAGTACTTC. Full variable domain (remainder filled in from reference TRBV15 and TRBJ2-7): DAMVIQNPRYQVTQFGKPVTLSCSQTLNHNVMYWYQQKSSQAPKLLFHYYDKDFNNEADTPDNFQSRRPNTSFCFLDIRSPGLGDTAMYLCATSVGTSGSVFVYEQYFGPGTRLTVT.

This clone has only one observation. This rearrangement joins TRBV11-2 to TRBJ1-2; possible D gene TRBD1, 6 bases. CDR1 and CDR2 (germline): SGHAT, FQNNGV. V dropped 0 bases and J dropped 7 bases, with 18 bases sitting between them. The CDR3 totals 16 residues. The CDR3 nucleotides read TGTGCCAGCAGCTTAGAGGCTAACAGGGCGAGTTTTGGCTACACCTTC. Translating gives CASSLEANRASFGYTF.

The chain uses TRBV11-2 and TRBJ2-7; D is unclear. The CDR3 has 13 residues. Per germline, CDR1 SGHAT and CDR2 FQNNGV. The V end lost 1 base, the J end lost 3 bases, and 7 bases lay between the germline ends. CDR3 DNA: TGTGCCAGCAGCTTAGGCGGCAACTACGAGCAGTACTTC. Protein sequence: CASSLGGNYEQYF.

The chain joins TRBV4-3 to TRBJ1-1; the D gene is possibly TRBD1 (5 bases). The V gene's germline CDR1 is LGHNA and CDR2 YSLEER. V lost 0 bases to trimming and J lost 5 bases, with 13 bases between them. The CDR3 spans 15 residues. CDR3: CASSQDAGGLTEAFF. The CDR3 nucleotides are TGCGCCAGCAGCCAAGATGCGGGGGGGTTGACTGAAGCTTTCTTT.

This clone was counted a few times. The chain is built from TRBV6-6 and TRBJ1-4, with D tentatively TRBD1 (6 bases). Germline CDR1 and CDR2: MNHNY and SVGAGI (reference sequence). This CDR3 region has 15 residues. Trimming shortened V by 6 bases and J by 8 bases, and 19 bases separated the two germline ends. The DNA for the CDR3 is TGTGCCAGCAGCACCCCAACAGGGATGGGGGAAAAACTGTTTTTT. Its protein product is CASSTPTGMGEKLFF.

The genes are TRBV28 and TRBJ2-2; D gene ambiguous. V was shortened by 6 bases and J by 6 bases, with 14 bases between the two germline ends. Germline V CDR1 and CDR2: MDHEN, SYDVKM. The CDR3 covers 14 residues. The CDR3: CASRPPRVAGELFF. DNA of the CDR3: TGTGCCAGCAGGCCTCCCCGGGTCGCCGGGGAGCTGTTTTTT.

The J gene is TRBJ2-5, the V gene TRBV5-4; the match to TRBD2 covers 10 bases. The CDR3 is 15 residues long. Losses at the gene ends were 4 bases for V and 3 bases for J; bases not matched to a gene: 6. CDR1 and CDR2 from the germline V gene are SGHNT and YYREEE (reference sequence). The CDR3, as DNA: TGTGCCAGCAGCCCCGGGACTAGCGAAAAAGAGACCCAGTACTTC. This sequence encodes CASSPGTSEKETQYF.

The chain has TRBV13 and TRBJ2-1, with 12 bases fitting TRBD2. Trimming removed 1 base from V and 8 bases from J; junction bases left unmatched: 6. The germline CDR1 and CDR2 sequences are PRHDT and FYEKMQ (reference sequence). The CDR3 consists of 16 residues. CDR3 region: CASSLDASGGDYEQFF. CDR3 coding DNA: TGTGCCAGCAGCTTAGACGCTAGCGGGGGGGACTATGAGCAGTTCTTC.

V gene TRBV5-4 combines with J gene TRBJ2-1; 10 nucleotides match TRBD2. J lost 7 bases, V lost 4 bases, and 11 bases had no gene match. This CDR3 spans 16 amino acids. Germline CDR1 is SGHNT and CDR2 is YYREEE (reference sequence). The CDR3 coding sequence is TGTGCCAGCAGCCCCCGGCTAGCGGGAGTTATGAATGAGCAGTTCTTC. It is translated as CASSPRLAGVMNEQFF.

CDR3 region: CASSSDTGMNTEAFF. The CDR3 bases are TGTGCCAGCAGCTCTGACACTGGAATGAACACTGAAGCTTTCTTT. The chain carries TRBV5-4 and TRBJ1-1; D not resolved. Germline V gives CDR1 SGHNT, CDR2 YYREEE (reference sequence). V was clipped by 3 bases and J by 0 bases, with 12 bases between them. The CDR3 has 15 amino acids.

This clone was detected only a few times. This chain links TRBV19 with TRBJ1-1, with a tentative D call TRBD1 (5 bases). This CDR3 region has 13 residues. Germline V gives CDR1 LNHDA, CDR2 SQIVND (reference sequence). V gave up 6 bases and J gave up 1 base, with 9 bases separating them. In DNA, the CDR3 is TGTGCCAGTAGCTGGACATCGAACACTGAAGCTTTCTTT. It yields the protein CASSWTSNTEAFF. Together with reference TRBV19 and TRBJ1-1, the CDR3 gives the full variable domain: DGGITQSPKYLFRKEGQNVTLSCEQNLNHDAMYWYRQDPGQGLRLIYYSQIVNDFQKGDIAEGYSVSREKKESFPLTVTSAQKNPTAFYLCASSWTSNTEAFFGQGTRLTVV.

Concerning this clone itself: Relative to the germline gene, one junction end is altered; a read error may explain this. The chain combines TRBV7-2 with TRBJ1-2, with 8 positions matching TRBD1. Germline CDR1 is SGHTA and CDR2 is FQGNSA. This CDR3 contains 13 residues. The CDR3 sequence is CASTLPPGGLTNF. The CDR3 DNA is TGTGCCAGCACCCTACCCCCAGGGGGCCTAACAAACTTC. The whole variable domain, filled in from reference TRBV7-2 and TRBJ1-2, reads GAGVSQSPSNKVTEKGKDVELRCDPISGHTALYWYRQSLGQGLEFLIYFQGNSAPDKSGLPSDRFSAERTGGSVSTLTIQRTQQEDSAVYLCASTLPPGGLTNFGSGTRLTVV.

The CDR3: CASGPRSPRETQYF. CDR3 bases: TGCGCCAGCGGGCCAAGGAGCCCCCGGGAGACCCAGTACTTC. This sequence joins TRBV5-1 and TRBJ2-5, with D unresolved. The V end was cut by 7 bases, the J end by 5 bases, with 18 bases between. Germline lookup yields CDR1 SGHRS and CDR2 YFSETQ. This CDR3 is 14 amino acids long.

This chain connects TRBV28 to TRBJ2-7; 7 bases line up with TRBD1. CDR1 is MDHEN, CDR2 SYDVKM, per germline. The junction had 4 bases not matched to a gene; V was cut back by 2 bases and J by 3 bases. The CDR3 contains 14 residues. The CDR3 sequence: CASSLTRQGYEQYV. The CDR3 region has the DNA TGTGCCAGCAGTTTAACTAGACAGGGCTACGAGCAGTACGTC.

The chain combines TRBV30 with TRBJ2-7; 7 bases are a match to TRBD1. Germline lookup yields CDR1 GTSNPN and CDR2 SVGIG (reference sequence). Trimming removed 2 bases from V and 3 bases from J; junction bases left unmatched: 7. The CDR3 has 14 amino acids. DNA for the CDR3: TGTGCCTGGAGTCGACAGGGCTATATCTACGAGCAGTACTTC. Translated, it gives CAWSRQGYIYEQYF.

This chain uses TRBV18 with TRBJ2-4, with 10 bases matching TRBD1. The germline V gene has CDR1 KGHSH and CDR2 LQKENI. This CDR3 comprises 18 residues. Unmatched junction bases numbered 16, after V lost 5 bases and J lost 6 bases. CDR3 coding DNA: TGTGCCAGCTCATCCGCCGGGACAGGGGTCAAGTGGGTAAACATTCAGTACTTC. Translated: CASSSAGTGVKWVNIQYF. Supplemented by reference TRBV18 and TRBJ2-4, the full variable domain reads NAGVMQNPRHLVRRRGQEARLRCSPMKGHSHVYWYRQLPEEGLKFMVYLQKENIIDESGMPKERFSAEFPKEGPSILRIQQVVRGDSAAYFCASSSAGTGVKWVNIQYFGAGTRLSVL.

This clone was observed a single time. The rearrangement joins TRBV5-1 to TRBJ2-3; D possibly corresponds to TRBD1 (6 bases). The CDR3 totals 16 residues. The V gene's germline CDR1 is SGHRS and CDR2 YFSETQ. Trimming stripped 4 bases from V and 4 bases from J, with 19 bases between. The CDR3 DNA sequence: TGCGCCAGCAGCCAAAGACAGGTCCCTAGGCCAGATACGCAGTATTTT. This gives the protein CASSQRQVPRPDTQYF.

This clone has just one count. The V and J genes are TRBV19 and TRBJ1-1; 8 bases match TRBD1. The CDR3 is 14 residues long. V lost 5 bases to trimming and J lost 0 bases; unmatched junction nucleotides: 2. Germline CDR1 is LNHDA and CDR2 is SQIVND (reference sequence). CDR3 protein: CASSRQGMNTEAFF. The CDR3, as DNA: TGTGCCAGTAGTCGACAGGGGATGAACACTGAAGCTTTCTTT. The whole variable domain, remainder taken from reference TRBV19 and TRBJ1-1, is DGGITQSPKYLFRKEGQNVTLSCEQNLNHDAMYWYRQDPGQGLRLIYYSQIVNDFQKGDIAEGYSVSREKKESFPLTVTSAQKNPTAFYLCASSRQGMNTEAFFGQGTRLTVV.

The chain combines TRBV7-2 with TRBJ2-2; D is undetermined. In germline, CDR1 is SGHTA, CDR2 FQGNSA. The CDR3 covers 14 residues. Trimming took off 1 base at V and 4 bases at J, with 7 bases between the two ends. The CDR3 region is CASSLGPSTGELFF. Written as DNA, the CDR3 is TGTGCCAGCAGCTTAGGGCCCAGCACCGGGGAGCTGTTTTTT.

This sequence joins TRBV19 and TRBJ2-1; 8 bases align to TRBD2. The V gene end was trimmed by 5 bases and the J gene end by 2 bases; junction bases not matched to a gene: 8. This CDR3 is built from 16 residues. The germline V gene encodes CDR1 LNHDA and CDR2 SQIVND (reference sequence). CDR3 nucleotide sequence: TGTGCCAGTAGTGTCACGGGACTAGGAACCTACAATGAGCAGTTCTTC. Translated: CASSVTGLGTYNEQFF.

The sample holds a few counts of this clone. CDR3 bases: TGTGCCAGCAGCGACAGGACGAACACTGAAGCTTTCTTT. Its protein product is CASSDRTNTEAFF. The chain recombines TRBV2 with TRBJ1-1; tentatively, D is TRBD1 (6 bases). CDR1 and CDR2 (germline): SNHLY, FYNNEI. This CDR3 spans 13 amino acids. The V end lost 6 bases, the J end lost 1 base, and 9 bases lay between the germline ends.

This sequence joins TRBV9 and TRBJ1-6, with D possibly matching TRBD1 (6 bases). CDR3 size: 15 residues. CDR1 SGDLS and CDR2 YYNGEE come from the germline V gene. V was shortened by 0 bases and J by 7 bases, with 11 bases between the two germline ends. The DNA of the CDR3 is TGTGCCAGCAGCGTAGAGGGCAGGGGAAATTCACCCCTCCACTTT. Translating it yields CASSVEGRGNSPLHF.

This clone was counted only a few times. The chain combines TRBV6-4 with TRBJ2-1, with D unclear. The CDR3 covers 13 residues. V lost 2 bases and J 0 bases, leaving 2 bases between the germline ends. Germline V gives CDR1 MRHNA, CDR2 SNTAGT. This CDR3 reads CASSDSSYNEQFF. CDR3 nucleotide sequence: TGTGCCAGCAGTGACAGCTCCTACAATGAGCAGTTCTTC.

This chain joins TRBV7-8 and TRBJ1-4; 7 positions match TRBD1. The CDR3 is 14 residues long. The V gene's germline CDR1 is SGHVS and CDR2 FQNEAQ. Trimming at V came to 6 bases and at J to 7 bases, leaving 8 bases not matched to a gene. The CDR3 DNA follows: TGTGCCAGCAGGCCACAGACAGGGCTTGAAAAACTGTTTTTT. Protein sequence: CASRPQTGLEKLFF.